The following is a T cell receptor (beta chain) sequence with its context. Its antigen remains unknown. This entry is derived from a study of chemoradiotherapy in HPV16-positive cancers. Whole-study context: Functional T-cell assays on a couple of HPV16-positive patients' cells defined candidate HPV-specific clones and common TCR motifs. General study results and limits: Only a couple of HPV16-positive patients supplied the functional HPV-specificity definition. During treatment, candidate HPV-specific clones and E7-related motifs expanded in tumor. HPV-responsive T-cell expansion during chemoradiotherapy was linked to improved recurrence-free survival in HPV16-positive patients.

Some clones are missing from TCRdb's copy, which holds only in-frame ones; the method was immunoSEQ multiplex PCR. Found here are 5,000 to 6,500 clones, about 91% of them singletons; the top ten hold roughly a quarter. CDR1 is SEHNR and CDR2 is FQNEAQ in the germline V gene (reference sequence). Between the trimmed V and J ends, which lost 7 bases and 3 bases, there was a span of 10 bases. The CDR3 consists of 12 residues. This TCR derives from a human donor with HPV-associated anogenital cancer. This chain links TRBV7-9 with TRBJ2-7; D is uncertain. The starting material was blood, obtained from a patient who underwent chemoradiotherapy. The chain's CDR3 is CASTRRDYEQYF. The CDR3 region has the DNA TGTGCCAGCACCCGGCGTGACTACGAGCAGTACTTC.